The rows below give T cell receptor beta chains drawn from one sample of a study of T cell responses to AZD1222 COVID-19 vaccine. The assay was immunoSEQ multiplex PCR, and TCRdb's table has in-frame clones only and misses some. The table has tens of thousands of clones, roughly four fifths seen once; the top ten hold more than 5%. Source: peripheral blood, taken on day 0 of AZD1222 vaccination. These TCRs come from an adult in good health. The CDR3 runs from the conserved cysteine through the conserved F or W. A D gene is named only where the DNA matches it firmly. The size of a clone is reported for some rows only, either as once, few or many, or as a class for expanded clones.

j_call: TRBJ1-4
d_call: .
clone_size: .
v_call: TRBV11-2
cdr3_nt: TGTGCCAGCACTACAGGGTTCGAAAAACTGTTTTTT
cdr3_aa: CASTTGFEKLFF

j_call: TRBJ2-3
d_call: .
clone_size: .
v_call: TRBV5-1
cdr3_nt: TGCGCCAGCAGCTTGGAGTCTAGCACAGATACGCAGTATTTT
cdr3_aa: CASSLESSTDTQYF

j_call: TRBJ1-3
d_call: .
clone_size: .
v_call: TRBV3-1/TRBV3-2
cdr3_nt: TGTGCCAGCAGCCCTCGGTCCTTCGGGGGCACCATATATTTT
cdr3_aa: CASSPRSFGGTIYF

j_call: TRBJ1-1
d_call: TRBD1
clone_size: .
v_call: TRBV6-2/TRBV6-3
cdr3_nt: TGTGCCAGCAGTTTGTGGGGACAGGGGGCTGAAACTGAAGCTTTCTTT
cdr3_aa: CASSLWGQGAETEAFF

j_call: TRBJ1-4
d_call: .
clone_size: .
v_call: TRBV6-5
cdr3_nt: TGTGCCAGCAAAATGAGGGAAAAACTGTTTTTT
cdr3_aa: CASKMREKLFF

j_call: TRBJ2-7
d_call: .
clone_size: few
v_call: TRBV11-2
cdr3_nt: TGTGCCAGCAGCTTTTTATACGAGCAGTACTTC
cdr3_aa: CASSFLYEQYF

j_call: TRBJ1-5
d_call: TRBD1
clone_size: .
v_call: TRBV4-1
cdr3_nt: TGCGCCAGCAGCCCATCGACAGGGAGCGTGCAGCCCCAGCATTTT
cdr3_aa: CASSPSTGSVQPQHF

j_call: TRBJ2-7
d_call: .
clone_size: few
v_call: TRBV5-6
cdr3_nt: TGTGCCAGCAGCTTAACGCCGTCACCCTACGAGCAGTACTTC
cdr3_aa: CASSLTPSPYEQYF

j_call: TRBJ1-6
d_call: .
clone_size: .
v_call: TRBV15
cdr3_nt: TGTGCCACCAGCAGAGATGGGGACGCGAGTTCACCCCTCCACTTT
cdr3_aa: CATSRDGDASSPLHF

j_call: TRBJ2-7
d_call: TRBD1
clone_size: .
v_call: TRBV24-1
cdr3_nt: TGTGCCACCTCGACAGGGATCAACTACGAGCAGTACTTC
cdr3_aa: CATSTGINYEQYF

j_call: TRBJ1-5
d_call: .
clone_size: .
v_call: TRBV28
cdr3_nt: TGTGCCAGCAGTTTATCGCTTAGCAATCAGCCCCAGCATTTT
cdr3_aa: CASSLSLSNQPQHF

j_call: TRBJ1-2
d_call: .
clone_size: few
v_call: TRBV6-5
cdr3_nt: TGTGCCAGCAGTTACTCGAACGGAGGCTACACCTTC
cdr3_aa: CASSYSNGGYTF

j_call: TRBJ1-2
d_call: TRBD1
clone_size: .
v_call: TRBV3-1/TRBV3-2
cdr3_nt: TGTGCCAGCAGCCAAAGGACAGGGGGAAACTATGGCTACACCTTC
cdr3_aa: CASSQRTGGNYGYTF